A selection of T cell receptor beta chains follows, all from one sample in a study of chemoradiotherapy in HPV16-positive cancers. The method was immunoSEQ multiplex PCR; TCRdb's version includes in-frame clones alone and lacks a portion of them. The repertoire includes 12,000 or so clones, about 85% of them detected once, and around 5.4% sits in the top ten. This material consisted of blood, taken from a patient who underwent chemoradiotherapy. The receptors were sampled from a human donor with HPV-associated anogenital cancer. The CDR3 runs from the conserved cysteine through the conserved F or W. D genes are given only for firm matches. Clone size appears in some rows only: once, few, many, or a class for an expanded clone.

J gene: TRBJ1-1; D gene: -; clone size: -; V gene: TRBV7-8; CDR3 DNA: TGTGCCAGCAGCCCGCGTGTGGGTCGGAACACTGAAGCTTTCTTT; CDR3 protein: CASSPRVGRNTEAFF
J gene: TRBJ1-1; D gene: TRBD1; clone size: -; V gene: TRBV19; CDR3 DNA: TGTGCCAGTAGTATCTCCAGGGGGATCATGGGCACTGAAGCTTTCTTT; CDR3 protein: CASSISRGIMGTEAFF
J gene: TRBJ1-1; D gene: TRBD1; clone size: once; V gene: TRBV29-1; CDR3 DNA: TGCAGCGCCTCTCAGGGGGGGGCTTTCTTT; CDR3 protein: CSASQGGAFF
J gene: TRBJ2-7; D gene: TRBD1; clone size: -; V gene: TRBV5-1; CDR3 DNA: TGCGCCAGCAGTCCCGGACAGGCCCTTTCCTACGAGCAGTACTTC; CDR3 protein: CASSPGQALSYEQYF
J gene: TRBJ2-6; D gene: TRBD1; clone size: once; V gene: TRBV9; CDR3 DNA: TGTGCCAGCAGCGAGAGAGGGGGCGCGGGTGGGGCCAACGTCCTGACTTTC; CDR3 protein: CASSERGGAGGANVLTF
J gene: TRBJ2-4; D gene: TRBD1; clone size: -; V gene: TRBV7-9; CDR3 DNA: TGTGCCAGCAGCTTAGAGGTGACAGGGCAGTTGGGCATTCAGTACTTC; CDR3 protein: CASSLEVTGQLGIQYF
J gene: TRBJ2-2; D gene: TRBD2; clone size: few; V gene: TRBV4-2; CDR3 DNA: TGTGCCAGCAGCCAAGTCTCGGGGGGTGGCGGGGAGCTGTTTTTT; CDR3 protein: CASSQVSGGGGELFF
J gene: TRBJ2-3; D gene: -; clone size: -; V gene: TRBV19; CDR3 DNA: TGTGCCAGTACCGCAGCTAGCACAGATACGCAGTATTTT; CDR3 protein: CASTAASTDTQYF
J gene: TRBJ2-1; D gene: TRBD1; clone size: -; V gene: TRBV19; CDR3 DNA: TGTGCCAGTAGGCAGGGGGCGGGGAATGAGCAGTTCTTC; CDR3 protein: CASRQGAGNEQFF
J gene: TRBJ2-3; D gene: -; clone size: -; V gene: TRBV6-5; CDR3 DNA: TGTGCCAGCAGTTACTCTTCTAGCGCAAATACGCAGTATTTT; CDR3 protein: CASSYSSSANTQYF
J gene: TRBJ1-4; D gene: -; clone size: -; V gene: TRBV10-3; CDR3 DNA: TGTGCCATCAGTGAGACTCTACCAGGTGCCCTAAATGAAAAACTGTTTTTT; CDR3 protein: CAISETLPGALNEKLFF
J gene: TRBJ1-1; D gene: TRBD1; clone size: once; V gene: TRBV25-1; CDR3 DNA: TGTGCCAGCAGTGCCCGACAGGGTTCGAACACTGAAGCTTTCTTT; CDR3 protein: CASSARQGSNTEAFF
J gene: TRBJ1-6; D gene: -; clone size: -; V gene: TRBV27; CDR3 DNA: TGTGCCAGCAGTTTTCTATCACAGCCTAATAATTCACCCCTCCACTTT; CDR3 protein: CASSFLSQPNNSPLHF
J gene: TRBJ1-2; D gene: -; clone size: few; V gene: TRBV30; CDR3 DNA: TGTGCCTGGAGATCACAGTTCGACTATGGCTACACCTTC; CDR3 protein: CAWRSQFDYGYTF
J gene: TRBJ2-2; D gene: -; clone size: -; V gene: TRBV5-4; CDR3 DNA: TGTGCCAGCAGCTTGGCAGGGGCCGCGAACACCGGGGAGCTGTTTTTT; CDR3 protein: CASSLAGAANTGELFF
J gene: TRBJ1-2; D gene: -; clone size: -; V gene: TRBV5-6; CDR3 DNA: TGTGCCAGCAGCTGGACAGACAGGATCCTCTATGGCTACACCTTC; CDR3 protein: CASSWTDRILYGYTF
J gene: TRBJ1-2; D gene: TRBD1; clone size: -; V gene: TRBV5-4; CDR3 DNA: TGTGCCAGCAGCTCGGGGGGACAGAACTATGGCTACACCTTC; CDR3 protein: CASSSGGQNYGYTF
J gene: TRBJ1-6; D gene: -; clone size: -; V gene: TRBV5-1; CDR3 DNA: TGCGCCAGCAGCTTGGACACAAGCTCGCCCCTCCACTTT; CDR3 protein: CASSLDTSSPLHF
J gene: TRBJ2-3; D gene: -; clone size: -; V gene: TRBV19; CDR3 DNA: TGTGCCAGTAGTACGGGACCGCCCCCAGATACGCAGTATTTT; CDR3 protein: CASSTGPPPDTQYF
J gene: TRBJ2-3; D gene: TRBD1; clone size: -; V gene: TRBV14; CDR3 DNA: TGTGCCAGCAGCCAACAGGGACAGGGGAAAGATACGCAGTATTTT; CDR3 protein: CASSQQGQGKDTQYF
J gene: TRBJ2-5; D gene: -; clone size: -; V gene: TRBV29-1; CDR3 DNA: TGCAGCGTTGACGGAGAAGACGGACTATTCGAGACCCAGTACTTC; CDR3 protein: CSVDGEDGLFETQYF
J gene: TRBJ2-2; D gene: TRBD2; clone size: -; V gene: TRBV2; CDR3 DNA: TGTGCCAGCAGCGGACTAGGCCCCGGGGAGCTGTTTTTT; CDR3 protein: CASSGLGPGELFF
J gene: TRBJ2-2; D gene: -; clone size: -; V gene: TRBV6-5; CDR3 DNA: TGTGCCAGCAGTTACTCAAGGACAACTAACACCGGGGAGCTGTTTTTT; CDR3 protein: CASSYSRTTNTGELFF
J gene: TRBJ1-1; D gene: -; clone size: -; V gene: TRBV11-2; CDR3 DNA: TGTGCCAGCAGCTTACAGACGGGGACTGAAGCTTTCTTT; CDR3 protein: CASSLQTGTEAFF
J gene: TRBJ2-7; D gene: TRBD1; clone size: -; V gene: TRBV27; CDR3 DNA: TGTGCCAGCACCATCGGACAGGGGAGTTTGGAGCAGTACTTC; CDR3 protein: CASTIGQGSLEQYF
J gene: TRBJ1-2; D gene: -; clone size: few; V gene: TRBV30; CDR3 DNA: TGTGCCTGGAGTGTTGAGCAGGGGTTGAATGGCTACACCTTC; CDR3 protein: CAWSVEQGLNGYTF
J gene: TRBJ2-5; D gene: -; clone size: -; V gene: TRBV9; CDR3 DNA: TGTGCCAGCAGCCCAACAAGGCTCGCAAAGACCCAGTACTTC; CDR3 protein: CASSPTRLAKTQYF
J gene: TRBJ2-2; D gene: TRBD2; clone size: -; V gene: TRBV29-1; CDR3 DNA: TGCAGCGTTGAAGATCCCATGACGACTAGCGTAAACACCGGGGAGCTGTTTTTT; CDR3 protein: CSVEDPMTTSVNTGELFF
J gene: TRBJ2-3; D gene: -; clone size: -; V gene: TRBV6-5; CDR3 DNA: TGTGCCAGCAGTTACTCCTTTCCCGGGAGCACAGATACGCAGTATTTT; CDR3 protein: CASSYSFPGSTDTQYF
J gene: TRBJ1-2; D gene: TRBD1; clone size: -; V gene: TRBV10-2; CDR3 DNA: TGCGCCAGCAGTACCGGGACAGGGTATGGCTACACCTTC; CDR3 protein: CASSTGTGYGYTF
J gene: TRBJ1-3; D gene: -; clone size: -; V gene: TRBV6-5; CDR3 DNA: TGTGCCAGCCGCCGTGGCTCTGGAAACACCATATATTTT; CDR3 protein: CASRRGSGNTIYF
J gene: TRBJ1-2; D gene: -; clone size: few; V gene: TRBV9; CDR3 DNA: TGTGCCAGCATGGGGGGAGGAAGTAATGGCTACACCTTC; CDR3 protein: CASMGGGSNGYTF
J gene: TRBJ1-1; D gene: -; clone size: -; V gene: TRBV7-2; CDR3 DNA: TGTGCCAGCAGCTCTCACAGGGCGCTAAGGACTGAAGCTTTCTTT; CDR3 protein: CASSSHRALRTEAFF
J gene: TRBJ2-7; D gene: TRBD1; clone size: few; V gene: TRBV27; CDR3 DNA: TGTGCCAGCAGTACGGACAGGAGGTCCTACGAGCAGTACTTC; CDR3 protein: CASSTDRRSYEQYF
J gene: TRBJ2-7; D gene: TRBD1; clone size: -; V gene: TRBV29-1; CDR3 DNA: TGCAGCGTCCGACAGGGACCCTACGAGCAGTACTTC; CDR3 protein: CSVRQGPYEQYF
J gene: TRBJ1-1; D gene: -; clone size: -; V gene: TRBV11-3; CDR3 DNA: TGTGCCAGCAGGCAACAGGCGAACACTGAAGCTTTCTTT; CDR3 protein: CASRQQANTEAFF
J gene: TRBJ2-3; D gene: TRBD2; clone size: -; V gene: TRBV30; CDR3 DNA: TGTGCCTGGCAAGGCGGGGGGGCCAGTGGGAATACGCAGTATTTT; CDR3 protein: CAWQGGGASGNTQYF
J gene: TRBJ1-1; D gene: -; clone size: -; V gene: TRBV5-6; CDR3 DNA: TGTGCCAGCAGCTTCCGGGGGCGGACTGAAGCTTTCTTT; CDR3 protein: CASSFRGRTEAFF
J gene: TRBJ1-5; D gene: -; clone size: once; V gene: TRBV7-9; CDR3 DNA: TGTGCCAGCCCGGACCCAAGCAATCAGCCCCAGCATTTT; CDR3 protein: CASPDPSNQPQHF
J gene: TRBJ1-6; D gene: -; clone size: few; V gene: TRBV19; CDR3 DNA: TGTGCCAGTAGTATACAGGGGCAAAATTCACCCCTCCACTTT; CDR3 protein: CASSIQGQNSPLHF
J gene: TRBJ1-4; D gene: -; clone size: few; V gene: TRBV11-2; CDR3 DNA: TGTGCCAGCAGCTTAGAAGGCCTTTTGATAGGACGACGGACTAATGAAAAACTGTTTTTT; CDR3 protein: CASSLEGLLIGRRTNEKLFF
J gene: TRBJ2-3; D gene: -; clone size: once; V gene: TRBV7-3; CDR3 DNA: TGTGCCAGCAGCCTAACCCCCCGCGGGCTCACAGATACGCAGTATTTT; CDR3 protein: CASSLTPRGLTDTQYF
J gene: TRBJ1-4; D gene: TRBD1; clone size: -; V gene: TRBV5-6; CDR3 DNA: TGTGCCAGCAGCTTTGACAGGGGCGCCTCAAAACTGTTTTTT; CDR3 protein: CASSFDRGASKLFF
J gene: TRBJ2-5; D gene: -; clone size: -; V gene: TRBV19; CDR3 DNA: TGTGCCAGTAGTATAGATCAGGGCCCCCAGGTGGAGACCCAGTACTTC; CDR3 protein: CASSIDQGPQVETQYF
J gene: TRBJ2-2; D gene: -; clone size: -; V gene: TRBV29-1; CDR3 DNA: TGCAGCGTTGGGGTCGGTCCTGCAACCGGGGAGCTGTTTTTT; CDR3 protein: CSVGVGPATGELFF
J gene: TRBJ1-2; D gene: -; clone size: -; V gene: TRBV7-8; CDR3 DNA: TGTGCCAGCAGCTTAGCGGGGGGACCTAACTATGGCTACACCTTC; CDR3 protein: CASSLAGGPNYGYTF
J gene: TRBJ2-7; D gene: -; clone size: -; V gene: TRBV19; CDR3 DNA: TGTGCCAGTAGTATCATCGGTGGCGGGGGCCTCTCCTACGAGCAGTACTTC; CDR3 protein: CASSIIGGGGLSYEQYF
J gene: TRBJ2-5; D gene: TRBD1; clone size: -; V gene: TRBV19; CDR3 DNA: TGTGCCAGTAGTATTTCCAAATCCGGACAGGGAGAGACCCAGTACTTC; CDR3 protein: CASSISKSGQGETQYF
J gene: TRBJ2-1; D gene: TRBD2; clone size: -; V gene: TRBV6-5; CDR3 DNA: TGTGCCAGCAGCTCTAGCGGGGGGGTGTTCTTC; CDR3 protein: CASSSSGGVFF
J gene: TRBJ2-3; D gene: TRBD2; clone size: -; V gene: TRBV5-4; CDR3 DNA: TGTGCCAGCAGCCCGACTAGCGGGGGGGCTAGCACAGATACGCAGTATTTT; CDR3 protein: CASSPTSGGASTDTQYF
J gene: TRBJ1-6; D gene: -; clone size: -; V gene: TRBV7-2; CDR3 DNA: TGTGCCAGCAGCTTAGTTTATGGCAATAATTCACCCCTCCACTTT; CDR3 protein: CASSLVYGNNSPLHF